This TCR beta chain stems from a study of T cell repertoires in cytomegalovirus infection. Study-wide context: Public signatures in TCR beta pointed to CMV infection and matching HLA type.

General study findings and limits: Clonotype analysis showed dominance of the ex vivo response by HLA-C-restricted CMV-specific TCR beta clonotypes. Of the TCR beta families, the public ones yielded a cumulative frequency that identified carriers of CMV plus the relevant HLA.

TCRdb reprocessed the reads with MiXCR, giving one entry per CDR3 protein. The sample includes approximately 200,000 distinct CDR3 sequences, 22% of them seen just once. The CDR3 runs 14 residues. Germline V CDR1 and CDR2: SNHLY, FYNNEI. V was pared by 3 bases and J by 1 base, with 9 bases between. This clonotype was detected a few times. Its matching antigen is unknown. The sequencing sample was made of CD8+ T cells from PBMCs. The chain combines TRBV2 with TRBJ2-5, with D possibly matching TRBD2 (6 bases). This TCR was sampled from a human donor in good health (CMV status not recorded). Some clones in this sample may be carry-over from other donors' samples. In nucleotides, the CDR3 is TGTGCCAGCAGTGAGGGGGACTCCCAAGAGACCCAGTACTTC. Protein: CASSEGDSQETQYF.